These 16 T cell receptor beta chains share one sample of origin, sequenced in a study of Ad26.COV2.S vaccination and SARS-CoV-2 variants. Described treatment: about 20 received Ad26.COV2.S at low or high dose, single or two shots; about 5 received placebo; per-sample allocation not given. Sampling was performed 63 days after the first vaccine or placebo injection. TCRdb's copy holds only in-frame clones and misses some; the assay was immunoSEQ multiplex PCR. The table includes fewer than 800,000 clones, around 90% detected once. The sample was peripheral blood, taken in a trial of Ad26.COV2.S vaccine versus placebo. The receptors come from a person between 18 and 59 years old who received the Ad26.COV2.S COVID-19 vaccine or a placebo.

The V call is TRBV7-9, the J call TRBJ1-3; D is possibly TRBD1 (6 bases). The CDR3 extends over 13 amino acids. The V end was cut by 8 bases, the J end by 1 base, with 9 bases between. Germline V CDR1 and CDR2: SEHNR, FQNEAQ (reference sequence). The CDR3 reads CASATGSGNTIYF. The CDR3 bases are TGTGCCAGCGCGACAGGATCTGGAAACACCATATATTTT.

The V gene is TRBV5-1, the J gene TRBJ2-5; 9 bases are a match to TRBD1. Losses at the gene ends were 1 base for V and 5 bases for J; bases not matched to a gene: 12. The CDR3 sequence is 17 residues long. Germline assignment: CDR1 SGHRS and CDR2 YFSETQ. The CDR3 nucleotides are TGCGCCAGCAGCTTGCCCCACGGGACAGGGATCGGGGAGACCCAGTACTTC. Its protein product is CASSLPHGTGIGETQYF.

The chain is built from TRBV7-9 and TRBJ2-2; 8 bases align to TRBD2. Trimming removed 8 bases from V and 4 bases from J; junction bases left unmatched: 12. CDR3 size: 16 residues. Germline V CDR1 and CDR2: SEHNR, FQNEAQ (reference sequence). CDR3 amino acids: CASRGGGRGVTGELFF. Here the CDR3 DNA reads TGTGCCAGCCGCGGCGGGGGGAGGGGAGTCACCGGGGAGCTGTTTTTT.

CDR3 in DNA: TGTGCCTGGAGGCGGAGGCGGGGGGACCCCTATGAAGCTTTCTTT. As protein: CAWRRRRGDPYEAFF. The V and J genes are TRBV30 and TRBJ1-1, with D possibly being TRBD1 (5 bases). The CDR3 runs to 15 residues. From germline, CDR1 is GTSNPN and CDR2 SVGIG (reference sequence). Trimming stripped 3 bases from V and 7 bases from J, with 21 bases between. The full variable domain, in which reference TRBV30 and TRBJ1-1 provide the parts outside the CDR3, is SQTIHQWPATLVQPVGSPLSLECTVEGTSNPNLYWYRQAAGRGLQLLFYSVGIGQISSEVPQNLSASRPQDRQFILSSKKLLLSDSGFYLCAWRRRRGDPYEAFFGQGTRLTVV.

The V and J genes are TRBV11-3 and TRBJ2-2; 7 bases are a match to TRBD1. CDR3 length equals 16 residues. CDR1 and CDR2 (germline): SGHNT, YENEEA. V dropped 5 bases and J dropped 4; count of bases not matched to a gene: 10. CDR3 DNA sequence: TGTGCCAGCAGCATTGGGTTCGGGACAGTCACCGGGGAGCTGTTTTTT. It is translated as CASSIGFGTVTGELFF.

In DNA, the CDR3 is TGTGCCAGCAGTATCCGGACGCTAGGGAATGGCTACACCTTC. This gives the protein CASSIRTLGNGYTF. The chain carries TRBV6-6 and TRBJ1-2; D unresolved. CDR3 size: 14 residues. The V gene lost 5 bases and the J gene lost 6 bases, with 16 bases spanning the gap. Per the germline V gene, CDR1 is MNHNY and CDR2 is SVGAGI (reference sequence).

The V and J genes are TRBV10-3 and TRBJ1-2, with no clear D. CDR3 length: 11 amino acids. V gave up 6 bases and J gave up 0 bases, with 2 bases separating them. The germline gives CDR1 ENHRY, CDR2 SYGVKD. As DNA, the CDR3 is TGTGCCATCAGGGCTAACTATGGCTACACCTTC. It translates to CAIRANYGYTF.

This sequence joins TRBV19 and TRBJ1-1, with a weak D call TRBD1 (5 bases). The CDR3 is 16 residues long. The germline gives CDR1 LNHDA, CDR2 SQIVND (reference sequence). Deletions cut 3 bases from V and 0 bases from J, with 14 bases between. The CDR3, as DNA: TGTGCCAGTAGTATTTTAGGGAGGGGAATGAACACTGAAGCTTTCTTT. This gives the protein CASSILGRGMNTEAFF.

This chain links TRBV5-4 with TRBJ1-5, with TRBD1 matching 9 bases. The ends lost 4 bases at V and 6 bases at J; junction bases unmatched: 2. This CDR3 has 13 amino acids. The germline V gene has CDR1 SGHNT and CDR2 YYREEE (reference sequence). For the CDR3, the DNA is TGTGCCAGCAGCCCGGGACAGGGTCAGCCCCAGCATTTT. The encoded protein is CASSPGQGQPQHF.

The genes are TRBV19 and TRBJ1-4, with 7 bases fitting TRBD1. Germline V lookup: CDR1 LNHDA, CDR2 SQIVND (reference sequence). The V and J ends lost 5 bases and 5 bases, in that order; junction bases with no gene match: 11. The CDR3 runs 16 residues. CDR3 in amino acids: CASSPTARGLNEKLFF. The CDR3 DNA is TGTGCCAGTAGTCCGACAGCGAGGGGGCTAAATGAAAAACTGTTTTTT.

The genes are TRBV7-2 and TRBJ2-2; TRBD2 aligns across 13 bases. Trimming took 3 bases from V and 5 from J; bases not matched to a gene: 0. Germline assignment: CDR1 SGHTA and CDR2 FQGNSA. CDR3 size: 15 residues. The CDR3 nucleotides read TGTGCCAGCAGCTTGACTAGCGGGGGGACCGGGGAGCTGTTTTTT. As protein: CASSLTSGGTGELFF.

This clone occurred once. The chain employs TRBV2 and TRBJ2-1; 8 nucleotides align to TRBD1. The CDR3 has 15 amino acids. The germline gives CDR1 SNHLY, CDR2 FYNNEI. The junction had 5 bases not matched to a gene; V was cut back by 5 bases and J by 2 bases. CDR3 DNA: TGTGCCAGCAGTCAAGACAGGGGCCCCTACAATGAGCAGTTCTTC. Amino acid sequence: CASSQDRGPYNEQFF.

The table lists this clone with a few counts. The chain uses TRBV12-5 and TRBJ2-5; the D is unclear. This CDR3 contains 11 residues. The germline V and J ends were trimmed by 7 bases and 5 bases, with 8 bases remaining between them. CDR1 and CDR2 from the germline V gene are LGHNT and FRNRAP. CDR3 loop: CASALEETQYF. CDR3 DNA: TGTGCTAGTGCCCTGGAGGAGACCCAGTACTTC.

CDR3 loop: CASTDTGELFF. CDR3 DNA: TGTGCCAGCACAGACACCGGGGAGCTGTTTTTT. The rearrangement joins TRBV19 to TRBJ2-2; D remains ambiguous. The V gene lost 9 bases and the J gene lost 3 bases, with 5 bases spanning the gap. The CDR3 extends over 11 amino acids. Germline V lookup: CDR1 LNHDA, CDR2 SQIVND (reference sequence).

The genes are TRBV27 and TRBJ2-3; 8 nucleotides line up with TRBD2. The CDR3 consists of 18 residues. With V trimmed by 4 bases and J by 0 bases, 12 bases remained unmatched. The germline gives CDR1 MNHEY, CDR2 SMNVEV (reference sequence). CDR3 amino acids: CASSWDTGGTFSTDTQYF. CDR3 coding DNA: TGTGCCAGCAGTTGGGACACGGGAGGGACCTTTAGCACAGATACGCAGTATTTT.

The chain links TRBV10-1 to TRBJ1-2; D unresolved. Looked up from germline, CDR1 is WNHNN and CDR2 is SYGVQD (reference sequence). CDR3 size: 15 residues. The V end lost 1 base, the J end lost 0 bases, and 9 bases lay between the germline ends. DNA for the CDR3: TGCGCCAGCAGTGAGTGGAGACACCCTAACTATGGCTACACCTTC. Its protein product is CASSEWRHPNYGYTF.